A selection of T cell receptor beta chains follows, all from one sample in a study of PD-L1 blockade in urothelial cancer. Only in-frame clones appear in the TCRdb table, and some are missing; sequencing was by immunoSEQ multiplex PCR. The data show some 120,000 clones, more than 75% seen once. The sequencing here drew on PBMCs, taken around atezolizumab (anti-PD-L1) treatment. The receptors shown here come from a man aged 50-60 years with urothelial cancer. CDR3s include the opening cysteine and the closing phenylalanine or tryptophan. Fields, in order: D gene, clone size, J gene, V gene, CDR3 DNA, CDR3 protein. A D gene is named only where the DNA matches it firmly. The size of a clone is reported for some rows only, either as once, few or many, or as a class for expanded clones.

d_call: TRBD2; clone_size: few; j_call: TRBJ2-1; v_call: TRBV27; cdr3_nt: TGTGCCAGCAGTCCGGGACTAGTGTACTCCTACAATGAGCAGTTCTTC; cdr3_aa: CASSPGLVYSYNEQFF
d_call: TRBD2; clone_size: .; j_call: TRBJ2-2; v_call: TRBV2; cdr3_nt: TGTGCCAGCGGAGGGACTAGCGGGAGGGCCACCGGGGAGCTGTTTTTT; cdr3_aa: CASGGTSGRATGELFF
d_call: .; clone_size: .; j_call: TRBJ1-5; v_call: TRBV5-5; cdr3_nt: TGTGCCAGCAGCTTCGGCCCCGGACTTAATCAGCCCCAGCATTTT; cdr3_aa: CASSFGPGLNQPQHF
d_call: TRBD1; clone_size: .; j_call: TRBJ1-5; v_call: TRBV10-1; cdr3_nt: TGCGCCAGCAGCCGCGGGACAGGGATCAATCAGCCCCAGCATTTT; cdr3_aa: CASSRGTGINQPQHF
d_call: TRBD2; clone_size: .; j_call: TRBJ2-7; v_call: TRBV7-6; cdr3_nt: TGTGCCAGCAGCTACGATACCGGGACTAGCGGGTACGAGCAGTACTTC; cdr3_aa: CASSYDTGTSGYEQYF
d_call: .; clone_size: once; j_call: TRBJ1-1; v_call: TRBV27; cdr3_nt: TGTGCCAGCAGTTTATGGCAGGCGCACACTGAAGCTTTCTTT; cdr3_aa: CASSLWQAHTEAFF
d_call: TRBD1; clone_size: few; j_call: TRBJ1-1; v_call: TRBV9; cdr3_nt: TGTGCCAGCAGTGAGACGACAGGGACGGCTTTCTTT; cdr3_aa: CASSETTGTAFF
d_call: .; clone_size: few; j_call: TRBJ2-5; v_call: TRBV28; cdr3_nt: TGTGCCAGCACAACACAGGGCCCCCAAGAGACCCAGTACTTC; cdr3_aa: CASTTQGPQETQYF
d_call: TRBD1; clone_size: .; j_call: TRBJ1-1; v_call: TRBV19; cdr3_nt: TGTGCCAGTAGCCTCAACAGGGGGCTGGGAACTGAAGCTTTCTTT; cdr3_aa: CASSLNRGLGTEAFF
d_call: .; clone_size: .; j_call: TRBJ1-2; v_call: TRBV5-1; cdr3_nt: TGCGCCAGCAGCTTGGAAATCAGGGAGGGCTATGGCTACACCTTC; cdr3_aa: CASSLEIREGYGYTF
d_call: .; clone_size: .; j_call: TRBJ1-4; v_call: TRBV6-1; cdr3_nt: TGTGCCAGCAGTGAGCTCTCCAGGGGTAATGAAAAACTGTTTTTT; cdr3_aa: CASSELSRGNEKLFF
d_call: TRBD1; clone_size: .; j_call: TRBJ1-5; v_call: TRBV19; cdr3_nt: TGTGCCAGTAGTTATCGCGGGACAGGCAATCAGCCCCAGCATTTT; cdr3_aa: CASSYRGTGNQPQHF
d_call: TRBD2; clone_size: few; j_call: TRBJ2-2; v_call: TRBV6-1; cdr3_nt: TGTGCCAGCAGTGCGGCATTAGCGGGAGGTGGGGAGCTGTTTTTT; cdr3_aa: CASSAALAGGGELFF
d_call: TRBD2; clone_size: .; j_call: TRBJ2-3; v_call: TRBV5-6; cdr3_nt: TGTGCCAGCAGCTTGATAGCGGGAGGACGCACAGATACGCAGTATTTT; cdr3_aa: CASSLIAGGRTDTQYF
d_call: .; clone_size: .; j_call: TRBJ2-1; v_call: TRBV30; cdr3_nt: TGTGCCTGGAGAACGTTGTTGGGGGGGCGTCTGTTCTTC; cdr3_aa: CAWRTLLGGRLFF
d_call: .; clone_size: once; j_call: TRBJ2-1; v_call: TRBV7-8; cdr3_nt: TGTGCCAGCAGCCCCCTCAGGGTTGAGCAGTTCTTC; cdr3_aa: CASSPLRVEQFF
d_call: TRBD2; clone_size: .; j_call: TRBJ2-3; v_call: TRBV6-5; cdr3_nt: TGTGCCAGCAGTACGAGGGCTAGCGGGACGAGTACGCAGTATTTT; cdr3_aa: CASSTRASGTSTQYF
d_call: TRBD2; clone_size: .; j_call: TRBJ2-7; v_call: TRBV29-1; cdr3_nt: TGCAGCGTTGAAGGCCCTCTTTACGCCAGCGGGGACTACGAGCAGTACTTC; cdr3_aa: CSVEGPLYASGDYEQYF
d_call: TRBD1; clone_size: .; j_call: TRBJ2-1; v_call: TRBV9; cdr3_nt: TGTGCCAGCAGCGGGAACCGCTGGGACAGGGGATACAATGAGCAGTTCTTC; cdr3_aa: CASSGNRWDRGYNEQFF
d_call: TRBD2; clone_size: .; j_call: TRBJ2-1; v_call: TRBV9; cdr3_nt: TGTGCCAGCAGCGCCACTAGCGGAGTCTACAATGAGCAGTTCTTC; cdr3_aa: CASSATSGVYNEQFF
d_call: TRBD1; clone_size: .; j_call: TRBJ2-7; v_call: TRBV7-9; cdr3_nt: TGTGCCAGCAGCCTAGAGGGGACAGGCTACGAGCAGTACTTC; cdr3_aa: CASSLEGTGYEQYF
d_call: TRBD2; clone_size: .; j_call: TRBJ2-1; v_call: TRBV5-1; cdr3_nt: TGCGCCAGCCGACTAGCGGGAGCCAATGAGCAGTTCTTC; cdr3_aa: CASRLAGANEQFF
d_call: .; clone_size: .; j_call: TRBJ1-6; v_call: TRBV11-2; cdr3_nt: TGTGCCAGCAGCTTAGTGGCGGGCTCCTATAATTCACCCCTCCACTTT; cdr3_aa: CASSLVAGSYNSPLHF
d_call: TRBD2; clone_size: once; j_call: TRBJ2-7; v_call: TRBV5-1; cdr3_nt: TGCGCCAGCAGCTTGGTAGCGGGAAGGGGCGAGCAGTACTTC; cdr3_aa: CASSLVAGRGEQYF
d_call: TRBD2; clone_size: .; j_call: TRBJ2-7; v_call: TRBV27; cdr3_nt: TGTGCCAGCAGCCCCGGGACTAGCGGGTTAGAGCAGTACTTC; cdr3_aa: CASSPGTSGLEQYF
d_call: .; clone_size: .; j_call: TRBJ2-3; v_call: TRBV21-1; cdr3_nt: TGTGCCAGCAGCAAAGTAGGTGAGAAACAGCGGGAGGGAACAGATACGCAGTATTTT; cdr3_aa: CASSKVGEKQREGTDTQYF
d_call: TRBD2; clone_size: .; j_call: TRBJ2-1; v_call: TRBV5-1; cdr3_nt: TGCGCCAGCAGGGGGACTAGCGGGACCGAGAGCTACAATGAGCAGTTCTTC; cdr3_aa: CASRGTSGTESYNEQFF
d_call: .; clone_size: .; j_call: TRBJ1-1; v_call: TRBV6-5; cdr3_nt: TGTGCCAGCAGTTACTCGAGAGATAACACTGAAGCTTTCTTT; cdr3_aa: CASSYSRDNTEAFF
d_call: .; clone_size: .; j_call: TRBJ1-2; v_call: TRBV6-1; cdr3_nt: TGTGCCAGCACAGGGGCCCTCGGGAACTATGGCTACACCTTC; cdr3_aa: CASTGALGNYGYTF
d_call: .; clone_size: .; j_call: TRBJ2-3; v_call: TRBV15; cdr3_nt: TGTGCCACCAGCAAGGAGAGAACTAGCACAGATACGCAGTATTTT; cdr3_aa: CATSKERTSTDTQYF
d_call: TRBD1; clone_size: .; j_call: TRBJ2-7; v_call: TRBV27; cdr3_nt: TGTGCCAGCAGTTTAACGGGACAGCCCTTCTACGAGCAGTACTTC; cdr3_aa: CASSLTGQPFYEQYF
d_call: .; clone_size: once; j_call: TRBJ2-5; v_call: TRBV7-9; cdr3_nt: TGTGCCATCGTAGCACAAGAGACCCAGTACTTC; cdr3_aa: CAIVAQETQYF
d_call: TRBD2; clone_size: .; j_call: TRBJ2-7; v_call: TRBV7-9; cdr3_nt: TGTGCCAGCAGCCAAGGACTAGCGGCCTACGAGCAGTACTTC; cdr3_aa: CASSQGLAAYEQYF
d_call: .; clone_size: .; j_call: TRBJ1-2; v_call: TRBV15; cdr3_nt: TGTGCCACCAGCAGAGAGACCCCAGGGTCTAACTATGGCTACACCTTC; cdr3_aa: CATSRETPGSNYGYTF
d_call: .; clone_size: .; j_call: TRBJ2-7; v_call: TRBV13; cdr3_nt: TGTGCCAGCAGCACGAACGGTCTACTCGGTCACGAGCAGTACTTC; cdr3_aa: CASSTNGLLGHEQYF
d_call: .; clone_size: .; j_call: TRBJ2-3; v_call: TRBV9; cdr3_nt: TGTGCCAGCAGCGTAGGCGGGCTCCGCGGGTCCGGAGATACGCAGTATTTT; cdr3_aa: CASSVGGLRGSGDTQYF
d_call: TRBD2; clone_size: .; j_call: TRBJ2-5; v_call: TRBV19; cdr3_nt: TGTGCCAGTAGTAGTGAAGCGGGAAGGGAGACCCAGTACTTC; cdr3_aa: CASSSEAGRETQYF
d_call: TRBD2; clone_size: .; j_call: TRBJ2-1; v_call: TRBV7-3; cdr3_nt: TGTGCCAGCAGGAGGACTAGCGGGAGGGAGGATGAGCAGTTCTTC; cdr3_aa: CASRRTSGREDEQFF
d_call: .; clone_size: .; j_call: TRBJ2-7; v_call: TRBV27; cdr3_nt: TGTGCCAGCAAGGGTCGCAGGGCCGCCTACGAGCAGTACTTC; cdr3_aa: CASKGRRAAYEQYF
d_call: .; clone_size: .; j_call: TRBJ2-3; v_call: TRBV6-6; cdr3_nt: TGTGCCAGCAGTTCCAGGGGAACAAGCACAGATACGCAGTATTTT; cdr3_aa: CASSSRGTSTDTQYF
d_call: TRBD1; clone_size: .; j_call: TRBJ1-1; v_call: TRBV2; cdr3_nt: TGTGCCAGCAGTCCTCAGGGGGCAGCTTTCTTT; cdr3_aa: CASSPQGAAFF
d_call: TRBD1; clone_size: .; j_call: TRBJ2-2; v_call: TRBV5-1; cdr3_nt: TGCGCCAGCAGCCCCCTTACAGGGGCCGGGGAGCTGTTTTTT; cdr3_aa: CASSPLTGAGELFF
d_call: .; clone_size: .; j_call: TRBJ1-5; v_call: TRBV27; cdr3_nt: TGTGCCAGCAGTTCCTTGACAGGCAATCAGCCCCAGCATTTT; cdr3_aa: CASSSLTGNQPQHF
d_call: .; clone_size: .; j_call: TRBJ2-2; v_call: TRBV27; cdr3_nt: TGTGCCAGCGGAGTCCTCGCCGGGGAGCTGTTTTTT; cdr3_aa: CASGVLAGELFF
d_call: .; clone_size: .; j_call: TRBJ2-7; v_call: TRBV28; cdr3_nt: TGTGCCAGCTACTGGGACACGTCCTACGAGCAGTACTTC; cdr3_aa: CASYWDTSYEQYF
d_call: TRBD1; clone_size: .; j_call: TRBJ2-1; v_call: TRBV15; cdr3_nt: TGTGCCACCAGCAGAGCTACCTCGACAGGGAGTAGACGCAATGAGCAGTTCTTC; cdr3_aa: CATSRATSTGSRRNEQFF
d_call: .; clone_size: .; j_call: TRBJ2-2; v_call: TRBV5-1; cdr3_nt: TGCGCCAGCAGCTTGTATACCCGGGGGACCGGGGAGCTGTTTTTT; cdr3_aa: CASSLYTRGTGELFF
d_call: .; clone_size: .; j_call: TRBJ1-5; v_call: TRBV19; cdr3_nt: TGTGCCAGTAGTACCCCGGGACAAAATCAGCCCCAGCATTTT; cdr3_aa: CASSTPGQNQPQHF
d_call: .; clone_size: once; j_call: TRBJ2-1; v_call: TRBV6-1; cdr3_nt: TGTGCCAGCAGTGGAGGGCACCTCTCCTACAATGAGCAGTTCTTC; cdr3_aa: CASSGGHLSYNEQFF